This T cell receptor beta chain emerged from a study of T cell responses to AZD1222 COVID-19 vaccine. Sequenced by immunoSEQ multiplex PCR; TCRdb stores in-frame clones only, minus some. Among 150,000 to 160,000 clones listed, over 80% were seen once. Overall study results and limits: Spike regions recognized by vaccine-associated CD4 TCRs spanned the protein, led by 160-218 and 743-854.

Note on this clone: Its antigen is as yet unknown.

This TCR came from an adult who received the AZD1222 COVID-19 vaccine. Sample: peripheral blood, taken 28 days after the second AZD1222 dose.

CDR3 amino acids: CASSHWVANYGYTF. The CDR3 DNA is TGTGCCAGCAGCCACTGGGTAGCTAACTATGGCTACACCTTC. V usage is TRBV3-1 (or the pseudogene TRBV3-2) and J usage is TRBJ1-2; D unclear. The CDR3 runs to 14 residues. Trimming cost V 3 bases and J 0 bases, with 8 bases left between them. Germline V gives CDR1 LGHDT, CDR2 YNNKEL (reference sequence).